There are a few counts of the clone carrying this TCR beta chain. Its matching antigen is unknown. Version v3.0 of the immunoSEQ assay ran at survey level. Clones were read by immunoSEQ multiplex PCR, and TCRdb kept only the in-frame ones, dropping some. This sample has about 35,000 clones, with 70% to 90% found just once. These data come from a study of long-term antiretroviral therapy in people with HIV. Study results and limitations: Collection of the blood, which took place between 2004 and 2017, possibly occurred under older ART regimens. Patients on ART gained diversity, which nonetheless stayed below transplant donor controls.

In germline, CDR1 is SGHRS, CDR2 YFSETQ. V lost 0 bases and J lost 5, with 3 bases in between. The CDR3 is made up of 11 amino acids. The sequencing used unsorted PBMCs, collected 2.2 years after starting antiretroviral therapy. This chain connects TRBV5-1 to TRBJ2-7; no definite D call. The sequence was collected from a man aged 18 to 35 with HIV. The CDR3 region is CASSLGHEQYF. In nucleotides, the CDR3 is TGCGCCAGCAGCTTGGGACACGAGCAGTACTTC.